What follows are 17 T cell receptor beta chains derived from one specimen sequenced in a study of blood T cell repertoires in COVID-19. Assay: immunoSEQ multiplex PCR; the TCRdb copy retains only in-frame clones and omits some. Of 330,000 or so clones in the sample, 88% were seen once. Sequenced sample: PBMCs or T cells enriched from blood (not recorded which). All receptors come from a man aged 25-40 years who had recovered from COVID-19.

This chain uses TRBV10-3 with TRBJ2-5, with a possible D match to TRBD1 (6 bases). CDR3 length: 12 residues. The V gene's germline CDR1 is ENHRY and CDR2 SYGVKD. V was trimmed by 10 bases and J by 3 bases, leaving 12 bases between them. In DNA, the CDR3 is TGTGCCAACGACAGGTCGAAAGAGACCCAGTACTTC. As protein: CANDRSKETQYF.

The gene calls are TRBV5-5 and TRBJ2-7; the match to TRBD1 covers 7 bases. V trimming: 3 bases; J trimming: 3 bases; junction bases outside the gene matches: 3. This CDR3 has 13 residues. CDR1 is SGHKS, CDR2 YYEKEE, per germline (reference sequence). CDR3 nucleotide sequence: TGTGCCAGCAGCTCAACAGGGGACTACGAGCAGTACTTC. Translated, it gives CASSSTGDYEQYF.

The CDR3 reads CASSLAGGLSTDTQYF. CDR3 nucleotide sequence: TGTGCCAGCAGCTTAGCGGGGGGGCTGAGCACAGATACGCAGTATTTT. The chain joins TRBV11-3 to TRBJ2-3; TRBD2 matches 8 bases. Germline loops: CDR1 SGHNT, CDR2 YENEEA. V trimming: 1 base; J trimming: 0 bases; junction bases outside the gene matches: 3. The CDR3 consists of 16 residues. Combining the CDR3 with reference TRBV11-3 and TRBJ2-3 gives the whole variable domain EAGVVQSPRYKIIEKKQPVAFWCNPISGHNTLYWYLQNLGQGPELLIRYENEEAVDDSQLPKDRFSAERLKGVDSTLKIQPAELGDSAVYLCASSLAGGLSTDTQYFGPGTRLTVL.

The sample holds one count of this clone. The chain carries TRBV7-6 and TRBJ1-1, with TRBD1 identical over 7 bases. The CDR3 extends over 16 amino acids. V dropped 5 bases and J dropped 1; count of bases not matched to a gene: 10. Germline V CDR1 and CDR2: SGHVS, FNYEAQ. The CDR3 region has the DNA TGTGCCAGCAGCCCGAGGGGGCCCGGGACGAACACTGAAGCTTTCTTT. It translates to CASSPRGPGTNTEAFF.

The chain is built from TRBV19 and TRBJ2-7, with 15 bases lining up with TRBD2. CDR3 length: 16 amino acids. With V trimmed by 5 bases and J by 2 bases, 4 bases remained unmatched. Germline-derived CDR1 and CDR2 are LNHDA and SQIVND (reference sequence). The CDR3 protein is CASSGTSGGLPYEQYF. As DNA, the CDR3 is TGTGCCAGTAGTGGGACTAGCGGGGGGCTTCCCTACGAGCAGTACTTC.

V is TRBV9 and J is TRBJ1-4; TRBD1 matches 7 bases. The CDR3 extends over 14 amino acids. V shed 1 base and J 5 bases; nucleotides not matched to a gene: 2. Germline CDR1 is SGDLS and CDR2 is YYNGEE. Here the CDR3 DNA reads TGTGCCAGCAGCGTACAGGGGGAAAATGAAAAACTGTTTTTT. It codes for CASSVQGENEKLFF.

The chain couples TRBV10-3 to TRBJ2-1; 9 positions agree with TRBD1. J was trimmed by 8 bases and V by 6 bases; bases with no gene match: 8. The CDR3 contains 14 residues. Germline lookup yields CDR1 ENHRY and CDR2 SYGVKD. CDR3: CAIRGTGNLDEQFF. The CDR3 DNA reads TGTGCCATCAGAGGGACAGGGAATCTAGATGAGCAGTTCTTC.

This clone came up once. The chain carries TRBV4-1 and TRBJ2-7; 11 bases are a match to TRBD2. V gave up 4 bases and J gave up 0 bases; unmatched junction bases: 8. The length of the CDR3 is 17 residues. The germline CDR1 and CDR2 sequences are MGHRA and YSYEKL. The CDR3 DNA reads TGCGCCAGCAGCCGCACGACTAGCGGGGAAAGCTCCTACGAGCAGTACTTC. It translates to CASSRTTSGESSYEQYF.

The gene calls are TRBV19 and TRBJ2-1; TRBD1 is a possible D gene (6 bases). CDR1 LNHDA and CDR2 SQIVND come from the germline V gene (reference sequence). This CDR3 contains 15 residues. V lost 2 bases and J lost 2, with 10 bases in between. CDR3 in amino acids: CASSIQGPTYNEQFF. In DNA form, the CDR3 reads TGTGCCAGTAGTATACAGGGGCCGACCTACAATGAGCAGTTCTTC.

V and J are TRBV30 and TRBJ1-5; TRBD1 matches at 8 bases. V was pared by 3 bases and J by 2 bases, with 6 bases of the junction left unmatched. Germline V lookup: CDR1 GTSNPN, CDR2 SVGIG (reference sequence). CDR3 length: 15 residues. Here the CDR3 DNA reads TGTGCCTGGAGGGCAGGGGGCGAAGGCAATCAGCCCCAGCATTTT. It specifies CAWRAGGEGNQPQHF. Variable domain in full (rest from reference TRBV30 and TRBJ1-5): SQTIHQWPATLVQPVGSPLSLECTVEGTSNPNLYWYRQAAGRGLQLLFYSVGIGQISSEVPQNLSASRPQDRQFILSSKKLLLSDSGFYLCAWRAGGEGNQPQHFGDGTRLSIL.

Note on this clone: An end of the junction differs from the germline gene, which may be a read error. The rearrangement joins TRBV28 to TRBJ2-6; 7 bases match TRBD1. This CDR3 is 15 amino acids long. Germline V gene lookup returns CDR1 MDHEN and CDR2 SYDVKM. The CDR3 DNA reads TGTGCCAGCAGATTATCAGGGGGTGGGGCCAACGTCCTGACTTTC. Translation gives CASRLSGGGANVLTF.

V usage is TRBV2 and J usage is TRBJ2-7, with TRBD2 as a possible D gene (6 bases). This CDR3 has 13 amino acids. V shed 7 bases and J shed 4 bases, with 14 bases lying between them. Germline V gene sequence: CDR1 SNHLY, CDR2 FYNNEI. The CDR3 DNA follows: TGTGCCAGCAACCCAGGGACTTCGTACGAGCAGTACTTC. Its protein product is CASNPGTSYEQYF.

DNA for the CDR3: TGCGCCAGCAGTAACTGGGGGGGCGACACAGATACGCAGTATTTT. Encoded protein: CASSNWGGDTDTQYF. V is TRBV5-1 and J is TRBJ2-3, with D possibly being TRBD2 (7 bases). Per the germline V gene, CDR1 is SGHRS and CDR2 is YFSETQ. V lost 5 bases and J 2 bases, leaving 15 bases between the germline ends. The CDR3 spans 15 residues.

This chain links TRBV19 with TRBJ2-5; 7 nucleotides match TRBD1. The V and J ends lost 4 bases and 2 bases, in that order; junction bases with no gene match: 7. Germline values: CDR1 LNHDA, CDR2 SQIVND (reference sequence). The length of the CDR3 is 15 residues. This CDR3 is CASSTRQGQQETQYF. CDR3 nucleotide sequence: TGTGCCAGTAGTACTCGACAGGGCCAACAAGAGACCCAGTACTTC.

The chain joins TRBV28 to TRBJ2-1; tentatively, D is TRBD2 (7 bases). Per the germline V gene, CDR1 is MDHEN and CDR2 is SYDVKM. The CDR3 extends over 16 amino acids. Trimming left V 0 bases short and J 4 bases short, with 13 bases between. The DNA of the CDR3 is TGTGCCAGCAGTTTATGGGGGGGGGCTGGGTACAATGAGCAGTTCTTC. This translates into CASSLWGGAGYNEQFF. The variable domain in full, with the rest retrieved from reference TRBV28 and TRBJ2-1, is DVKVTQSSRYLVKRTGEKVFLECVQDMDHENMFWYRQDPGLGLRLIYFSYDVKMKEKGDIPEGYSVSREKKERFSLILESASTNQTSMYLCASSLWGGAGYNEQFFGPGTRLTVL.

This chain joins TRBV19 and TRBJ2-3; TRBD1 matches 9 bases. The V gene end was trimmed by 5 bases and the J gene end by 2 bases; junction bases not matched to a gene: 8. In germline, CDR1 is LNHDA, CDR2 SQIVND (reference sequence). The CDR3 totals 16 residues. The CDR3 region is CASSRGTGYVTDTQYF. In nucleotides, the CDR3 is TGTGCCAGTAGTCGTGGGACAGGGTACGTCACAGATACGCAGTATTTT. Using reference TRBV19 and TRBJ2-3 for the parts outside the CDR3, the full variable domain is DGGITQSPKYLFRKEGQNVTLSCEQNLNHDAMYWYRQDPGQGLRLIYYSQIVNDFQKGDIAEGYSVSREKKESFPLTVTSAQKNPTAFYLCASSRGTGYVTDTQYFGPGTRLTVL.

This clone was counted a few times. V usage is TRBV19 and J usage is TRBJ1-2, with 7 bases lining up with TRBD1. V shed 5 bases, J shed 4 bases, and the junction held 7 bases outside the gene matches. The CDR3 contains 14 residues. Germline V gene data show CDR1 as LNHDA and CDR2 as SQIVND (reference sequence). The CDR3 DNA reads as TGTGCCAGTAGTGTGACAGGGAGACCCTATGGCTACACCTTC. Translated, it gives CASSVTGRPYGYTF.